A selection of T cell receptor beta chains follows, all from one sample in a study of cytotoxic CD8 clonotypes in ibrutinib-treated CLL. The assay was immunoSEQ multiplex PCR, and TCRdb's table has in-frame clones only and misses some. The sample lists nearly 15,000 clones, about 61% occurring once. The sequencing used PBMCs, collected before ibrutinib treatment. The receptor source for this set is a human donor with chronic lymphocytic leukemia. The CDR3 runs from the conserved cysteine through the conserved F or W.

v_gene	j_gene	CDR3aa
TRBV7-8	TRBJ2-7	CASTLGGSSYEQYF
TRBV5-6	TRBJ1-4	CASSLAGNEKLFF
TRBV5-1	TRBJ1-1	CASSHIYRGGTEAFF
TRBV7-2	TRBJ1-1	CASSLVSFGRTAEAFF
TRBV19	TRBJ2-3	CASSKGWSHTDTQYF
TRBV5-1	TRBJ1-2	CASSLVGGDYGYTF
TRBV5-1	TRBJ1-2	CASSLGTNRGLGYTF
TRBV2	TRBJ2-7	CVSSDVGGLNLGYEQYF
TRBV6-1	TRBJ1-6	CASSIMVSYNSPLHF
TRBV4-2	TRBJ2-7	CASSQEFSYSYEQYF
TRBV6-5	TRBJ1-4	CASSYGGPSNEKLFF
TRBV28	TRBJ1-5	CASTPGGALNQPQHF
TRBV15	TRBJ2-1	CATRQRPYNEQFF
TRBV2	TRBJ2-5	CASSEPADQYF
TRBV7-9	TRBJ1-1	CASRRGGTEAFF
TRBV6-6	TRBJ1-3	CASSTSEGGSGNTIYF
TRBV7-8	TRBJ2-1	CASSLTGSSYNEQFF
TRBV6-1	TRBJ2-1	CASSVGNSVNEQFF
TRBV5-6	TRBJ2-3	CASSLPGQGWGTDTQYF
TRBV5-1	TRBJ1-1	CASSLTGQNTEAFF
TRBV18	TRBJ2-2	CASSPRGGTGELFF
TRBV6-1	TRBJ2-5	CASSSLDDPGGTQYF
TRBV7-9	TRBJ2-6	CASSLRGTAGSGANVLTF
TRBV5-8	TRBJ1-2	CASSLEGHGYTF
TRBV4-2	TRBJ1-4	CASSIRKQAAKLFF
TRBV5-4	TRBJ2-2	CASRKEDGLNTGELFF
TRBV28	TRBJ1-5	CASRGAGGNQPQHF
TRBV6-6	TRBJ2-7	CASGRTDLDYEQYF
TRBV5-6	TRBJ1-2	CASSTPGGDYGYTF
TRBV6-1	TRBJ2-3	CASSGQAGWRTDTQYF
TRBV7-9	TRBJ2-1	CASAFLASSYNEQFF
TRBV2	TRBJ2-1	CASLFGLQFF
TRBV28	TRBJ2-7	CASSSLGQGPTEQYF
TRBV9	TRBJ2-2	CASSLRPLGGGELFF
TRBV10-1	TRBJ2-3	CASSERGATTQYF
TRBV27	TRBJ2-3	CASSSYSGRLDTQYF
TRBV6-1	TRBJ1-1	CASSSGPNTEAFF